Shown below are 23 T cell receptor beta chains from a single sample sequenced in a study of blood T cell repertoires in COVID-19. This table comes from immunoSEQ multiplex PCR, and its TCRdb copy is limited to in-frame clones, with some not included. The table records fewer than 120,000 clones, approximately 80% of them present only once. The sample was peripheral blood. These receptors were collected from a woman aged 60-75 years with acute or convalescent COVID-19.

CDR3 sequence: CASSHRTGGRGTEAFF. DNA of the CDR3: TGCGCCAGCAGCCATAGGACAGGGGGCAGGGGCACTGAAGCTTTCTTT. V usage is TRBV4-3 and J usage is TRBJ1-1; 11 bases fit TRBD1. The CDR3 runs 16 residues. J gave up 4 bases and V 3 bases, and 7 bases lay outside the gene matches. Looked up from germline, CDR1 is LGHNA and CDR2 is YSLEER.

The J gene is TRBJ1-1, the V gene TRBV19; maybe TRBD1 (6 bases). The germline CDR1 and CDR2 sequences are LNHDA and SQIVND (reference sequence). The CDR3 runs 14 residues. The V gene lost 5 bases and the J gene lost 0 bases, with 10 bases spanning the gap. The CDR3 loop is CASSLQGLNTEAFF. Written as DNA, the CDR3 is TGTGCCAGTAGTCTACAGGGACTGAACACTGAAGCTTTCTTT.

This chain links TRBV9 with TRBJ2-2; D is perhaps TRBD1 (5 bases). The CDR3 spans 17 residues. Germline V gives CDR1 SGDLS, CDR2 YYNGEE. The ends were cut back, 3 bases at V and 2 bases at J, with 17 bases in the middle. This chain's CDR3 is CASSDAARASNTGELFF. CDR3 nucleotides: TGTGCCAGCAGCGACGCTGCCAGGGCCAGTAACACCGGGGAGCTGTTTTTT.

The chain combines TRBV7-3 with TRBJ2-1, with 16 bases fitting TRBD2. V shed 5 bases and J 9 bases; nucleotides not matched to a gene: 7. The CDR3 is made up of 16 amino acids. CDR1 is SGHTA, CDR2 FQGTGA, per germline. The CDR3 is CASSPGLAGGQVEQFF. The DNA of the CDR3 is TGTGCCAGCAGCCCGGGACTAGCGGGGGGGCAGGTTGAGCAGTTCTTC.

V and J are TRBV6-1 and TRBJ2-2; no reliable D call. This CDR3 has 13 amino acids. V was shortened by 3 bases and J by 6 bases, with 8 bases between the two germline ends. In germline, CDR1 is MNHNS, CDR2 SASEGT. The DNA for the CDR3 is TGTGCCAGCAGTGAGGTACCGGCCGGGGAGCTGTTTTTT. It specifies CASSEVPAGELFF.

This chain links TRBV28 with TRBJ1-1; perhaps TRBD1 as D (5 bases). This CDR3 is 14 amino acids long. CDR1 is MDHEN and CDR2 is SYDVKM in the germline V gene. Trimming stripped 5 bases from V and 2 bases from J, with 12 bases between. This chain's CDR3 is CASSGTPINTEAFF. CDR3 nucleotides: TGTGCCAGCAGTGGGACTCCAATTAACACTGAAGCTTTCTTT.

This rearrangement joins TRBV5-4 to TRBJ1-1, with 7 bases fitting TRBD1. Trimming at V came to 4 bases and at J to 4 bases, leaving 7 bases not matched to a gene. The CDR3 is made up of 14 amino acids. Germline V lookup: CDR1 SGHNT, CDR2 YYREEE (reference sequence). The CDR3 DNA sequence: TGTGCCAGCAGCCCCACAGGGGCCAGCACTGAAGCTTTCTTT. It is translated as CASSPTGASTEAFF.

This clone was seen only a few times. The V and J genes are TRBV30 and TRBJ1-6; 7 positions match TRBD1. This CDR3 has 15 amino acids. V lost 4 bases and J lost 1; bases outside the gene matches: 4. Germline V lookup: CDR1 GTSNPN, CDR2 SVGIG (reference sequence). CDR3 in amino acids: CAWTATGSYNSPLHF. CDR3 nucleotides: TGTGCCTGGACCGCGACAGGGTCCTATAATTCACCCCTCCACTTT.

The V and J genes are TRBV5-1 and TRBJ2-5; 10 nucleotides line up with TRBD1. The junction had 8 bases not matched to a gene; V was cut back by 4 bases and J by 2 bases. The CDR3 length is 16 residues. The germline V gene has CDR1 SGHRS and CDR2 YFSETQ. CDR3 DNA: TGCGCCAGCAGCGCACGGACAGGGGGTGGGCAAGAGACCCAGTACTTC. Translating it yields CASSARTGGGQETQYF.

In nucleotides, the CDR3 is TGTGCCAGCAGCGCCGGGCCCGAAGGGGGCCGATACGAGCAGTACTTC. Translated: CASSAGPEGGRYEQYF. The chain uses TRBV9 and TRBJ2-7; TRBD1 matches at 7 bases. The junction had 13 bases not matched to a gene; V was cut back by 3 bases and J by 4 bases. The germline V gene encodes CDR1 SGDLS and CDR2 YYNGEE. The CDR3 consists of 16 residues.

The chain combines TRBV6-6 with TRBJ1-4; maybe TRBD1 (5 bases). V was pared by 7 bases and J by 8 bases, with 14 bases between. The germline CDR1 and CDR2 sequences are MNHNY and SVGAGI (reference sequence). The CDR3 length is 13 residues. Written as DNA, the CDR3 is TGTGCCAGCACCCGGGGGTTAGGGGAAAAACTGTTTTTT. Residues: CASTRGLGEKLFF.

V gene TRBV28 combines with J gene TRBJ1-4; D not certain. CDR3 length: 13 amino acids. V gave up 2 bases and J gave up 5 bases, with 6 bases separating them. Germline CDR1 MDHEN, CDR2 SYDVKM. The CDR3 DNA sequence: TGTGCCAGCAGTTTACTTCAGAATGAAAAACTGTTTTTT. Residues: CASSLLQNEKLFF.

The chain uses TRBV19 and TRBJ2-5; 9 bases align to TRBD1. The length of the CDR3 is 15 residues. Germline loops: CDR1 LNHDA, CDR2 SQIVND (reference sequence). V was clipped by 2 bases and J by 7 bases; unmatched bases: 8. For the CDR3, the DNA is TGTGCCAGTAGTATACTGGGACAGGGTTCCGGGACCCAGTACTTC. It specifies CASSILGQGSGTQYF.

The chain links TRBV30 to TRBJ1-6; D gene ambiguous. CDR1 and CDR2 (germline): GTSNPN, SVGIG (reference sequence). The CDR3 covers 12 residues. Deletions cut 4 bases from V and 5 bases from J, with 6 bases between. CDR3 residues: CAWKQNNSPLHF. CDR3 bases: TGTGCCTGGAAACAGAATAATTCACCCCTCCACTTT.

The chain is built from TRBV6-2 or TRBV6-3 and TRBJ1-1; perhaps TRBD1 as D (5 bases). The CDR3 totals 14 residues. With 3 bases removed from V and 4 bases from J, the gap between germline ends came to 12 bases. CDR1 and CDR2 (germline): MNHEY, SVGEGT. The CDR3 here is CASSYRGFGTEAFF. The CDR3, as DNA: TGTGCCAGCAGTTATCGGGGGTTCGGCACTGAAGCTTTCTTT.

The V gene is TRBV9, the J gene TRBJ2-7; 9 positions agree with TRBD1. Germline V gene data show CDR1 as SGDLS and CDR2 as YYNGEE. This CDR3 region has 16 residues. With 3 bases clipped from V and 5 bases from J, the junction kept 12 bases outside the gene matches. CDR3 in DNA: TGTGCCAGCAGCGCCCGATTCGGGACAGGGAGGGACGAGCAGTACTTC. Encoded protein: CASSARFGTGRDEQYF.

The rearrangement links TRBV6-5 to TRBJ1-2; TRBD1 might be the D (5 bases). The CDR3 loop spans 14 amino acids. The germline V gene has CDR1 MNHEY and CDR2 SVGAGI. V lost 6 bases, J lost 3 bases, and 14 bases lay in between. The CDR3 coding sequence is TGTGCCAGCAGCCAGGGAGGGTTCCACTATGGCTACACCTTC. This gives the protein CASSQGGFHYGYTF.

The chain joins TRBV28 to TRBJ1-2; possibly TRBD1 for D (6 bases). The CDR3 has 14 amino acids. The germline V gene has CDR1 MDHEN and CDR2 SYDVKM. V was clipped by 3 bases and J by 4 bases, with 12 bases between them. CDR3 amino acids: CASSLIQQGYGYTF. As DNA, the CDR3 is TGTGCCAGCAGTTTGATCCAACAGGGCTATGGCTACACCTTC.

The genes are TRBV6-5 and TRBJ1-2; 7 bases fit TRBD1. Losses at the gene ends were 5 bases for V and 8 bases for J; bases not matched to a gene: 14. Germline loops: CDR1 MNHEY, CDR2 SVGAGI. The CDR3 has 15 amino acids. CDR3 protein: CASSRRSGTAIGYTF. For the CDR3, the DNA is TGTGCCAGCAGTCGACGCTCCGGGACAGCGATCGGCTACACCTTC.

The chain employs TRBV24-1 and TRBJ2-1; D may be TRBD2 (7 bases). The V end was cut by 5 bases, the J end by 9 bases, with 13 bases between. Germline V CDR1 and CDR2: KGHDR, SFDVKD. The CDR3 has 13 amino acids. CDR3 DNA: TGTGCCACCAGTGCGCGGGGAGGGGGTGAGCAGTTCTTC. Its protein product is CATSARGGGEQFF.

The chain uses TRBV12-3 or TRBV12-4 and TRBJ2-1, with 9 bases matching TRBD1. The trim removed 6 bases at V and 7 bases at J, leaving 4 bases unmatched. This CDR3 spans 13 amino acids. The CDR3 DNA follows: TGTGCCAGCAGCGACAGGGGGTTTAATGAGCAGTTCTTC. This codes for CASSDRGFNEQFF.

V usage is TRBV3-1 (or the pseudogene TRBV3-2) and J usage is TRBJ1-3, with D hard to call. Germline CDR1 is LGHDT and CDR2 is YNNKEL (reference sequence). The V end lost 0 bases, the J end lost 2 bases, and 11 bases lay between the germline ends. The length of the CDR3 is 16 residues. The CDR3 DNA sequence: TGTGCCAGCAGCCAAGATTACCCCAGTCCTGGAAACACCATATATTTT. It is translated as CASSQDYPSPGNTIYF.

There are a few counts of this clone. The V and J genes are TRBV21-1 and TRBJ1-4; TRBD1 is the table's D call and was not checked against the DNA. TRBV21-1 is reported as a pseudogene. The CDR3 sequence is 16 residues long. The CDR3 region is CASSKADRGTNEKLFF. CDR3 nucleotide sequence: TGTGCCAGCAGCAAAGCCGACAGGGGAACTAATGAAAAACTGTTTTTT.